This TCR beta chain is drawn from a study of OX40 agonist ivuxolimab in advanced cancers. Sequenced by immunoSEQ multiplex PCR; TCRdb stores in-frame clones only, minus some. Of about 16,000 clones listed, roughly 72% are singletons. This clone was found once. Per germline, CDR1 MGHRA and CDR2 YSYEKL. The CDR3 covers 15 residues. The germline V and J ends were trimmed by 0 bases and 3 bases, with 9 bases remaining between them. The V and J genes are TRBV4-1 and TRBJ1-5; TRBD1 might be the D (5 bases). Sequences were derived from CD4+ or CD8+ T cells sorted from blood, sampled in a trial of the OX40 agonist ivuxolimab. This sequence originates from an adult with an advanced solid tumor such as melanoma, head and neck, liver or kidney cancer. The CDR3 bases are TGCGCCAGCAGCCAAGATTTGGGGGACAATCAGCCCCAGCATTTT. Translated: CASSQDLGDNQPQHF.